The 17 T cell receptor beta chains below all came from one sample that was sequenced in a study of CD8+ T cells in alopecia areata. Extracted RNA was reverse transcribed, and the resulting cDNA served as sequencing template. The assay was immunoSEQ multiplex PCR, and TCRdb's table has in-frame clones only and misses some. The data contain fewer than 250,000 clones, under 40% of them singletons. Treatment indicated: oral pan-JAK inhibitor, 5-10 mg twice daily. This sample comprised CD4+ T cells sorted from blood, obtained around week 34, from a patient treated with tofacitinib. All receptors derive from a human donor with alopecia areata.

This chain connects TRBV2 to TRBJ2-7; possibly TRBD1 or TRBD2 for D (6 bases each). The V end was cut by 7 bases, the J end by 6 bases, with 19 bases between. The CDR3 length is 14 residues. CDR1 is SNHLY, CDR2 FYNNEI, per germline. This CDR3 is CASKDQGRLPEQYF. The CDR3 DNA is TGTGCCAGCAAGGACCAGGGGAGGTTACCCGAGCAGTACTTC. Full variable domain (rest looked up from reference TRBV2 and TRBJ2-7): EPEVTQTPSHQVTQMGQEVILRCVPISNHLYFYWYRQILGQKVEFLVSFYNNEISEKSEIFDDQFSVERPDGSNFTLKIRSTKLEDSAMYFCASKDQGRLPEQYFGPGTRLTVT.

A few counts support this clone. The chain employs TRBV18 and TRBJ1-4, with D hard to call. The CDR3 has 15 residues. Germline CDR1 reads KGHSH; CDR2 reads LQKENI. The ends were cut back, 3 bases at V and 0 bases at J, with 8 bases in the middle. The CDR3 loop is CASSPAAATNEKLFF. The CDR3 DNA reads TGTGCCAGCTCACCGGCTGCTGCAACTAATGAAAAACTGTTTTTT.

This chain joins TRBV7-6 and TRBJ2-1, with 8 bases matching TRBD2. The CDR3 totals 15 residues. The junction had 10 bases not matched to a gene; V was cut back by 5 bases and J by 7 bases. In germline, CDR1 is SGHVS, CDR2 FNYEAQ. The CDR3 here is CASSPGGAKGNEQFF. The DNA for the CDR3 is TGTGCCAGCAGCCCCGGGGGGGCGAAGGGGAATGAGCAGTTCTTC.

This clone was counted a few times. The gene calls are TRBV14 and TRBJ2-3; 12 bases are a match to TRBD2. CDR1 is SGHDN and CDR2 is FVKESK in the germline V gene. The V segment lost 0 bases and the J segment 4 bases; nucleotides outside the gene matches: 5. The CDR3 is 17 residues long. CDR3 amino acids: CASSQEKLAGGPDTQYF. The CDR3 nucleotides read TGTGCCAGCAGCCAAGAAAAACTAGCGGGAGGCCCAGATACGCAGTATTTT.

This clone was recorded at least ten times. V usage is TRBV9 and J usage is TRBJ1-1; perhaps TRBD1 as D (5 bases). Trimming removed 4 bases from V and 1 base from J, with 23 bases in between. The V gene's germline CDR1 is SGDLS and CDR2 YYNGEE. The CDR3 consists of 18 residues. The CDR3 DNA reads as TGTGCCAGCAGCCCTCCCTGGGTGACGGGAGGGGAGAACACTGAAGCTTTCTTT. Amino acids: CASSPPWVTGGENTEAFF.

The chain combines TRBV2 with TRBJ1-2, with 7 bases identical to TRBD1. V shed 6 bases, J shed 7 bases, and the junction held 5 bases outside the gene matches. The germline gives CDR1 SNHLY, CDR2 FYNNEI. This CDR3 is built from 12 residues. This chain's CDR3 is CASRQSGGGYTF. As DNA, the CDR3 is TGTGCCAGCAGGCAATCAGGGGGTGGCTACACCTTC.

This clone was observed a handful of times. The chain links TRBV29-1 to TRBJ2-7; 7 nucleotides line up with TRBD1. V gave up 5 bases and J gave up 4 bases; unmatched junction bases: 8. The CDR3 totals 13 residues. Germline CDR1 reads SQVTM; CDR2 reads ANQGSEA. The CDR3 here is CSVQGRGLYEQYF. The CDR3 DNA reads TGCAGCGTTCAGGGCAGGGGGTTATACGAGCAGTACTTC.

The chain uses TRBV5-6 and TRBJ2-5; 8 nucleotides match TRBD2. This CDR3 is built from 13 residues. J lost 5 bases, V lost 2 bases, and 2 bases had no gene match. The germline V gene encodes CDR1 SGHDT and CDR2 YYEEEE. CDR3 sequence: CASSLAGVETQYF. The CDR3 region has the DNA TGTGCCAGCAGCTTAGCGGGAGTGGAGACCCAGTACTTC.

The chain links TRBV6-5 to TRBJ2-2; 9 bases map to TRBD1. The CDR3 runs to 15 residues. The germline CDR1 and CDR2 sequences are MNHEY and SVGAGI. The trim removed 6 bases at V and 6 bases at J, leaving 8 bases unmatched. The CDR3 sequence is CASRPGQGGSGELFF. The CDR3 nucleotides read TGTGCCAGCAGGCCGGGACAGGGAGGCTCCGGGGAGCTGTTTTTT.

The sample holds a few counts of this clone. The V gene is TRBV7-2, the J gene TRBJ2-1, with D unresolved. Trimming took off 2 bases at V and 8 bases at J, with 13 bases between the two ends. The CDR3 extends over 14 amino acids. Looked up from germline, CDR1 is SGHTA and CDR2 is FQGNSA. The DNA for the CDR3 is TGTGCCAGCAGCTTACTCGGATTTAAGGATGAGCAGTTCTTC. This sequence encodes CASSLLGFKDEQFF.

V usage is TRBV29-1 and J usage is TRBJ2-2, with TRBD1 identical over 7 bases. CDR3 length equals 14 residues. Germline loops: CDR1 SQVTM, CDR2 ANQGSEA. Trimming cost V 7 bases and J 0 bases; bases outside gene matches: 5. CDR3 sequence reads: CSARDSANTGELFF. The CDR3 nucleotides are TGCAGCGCCCGGGACAGCGCGAACACCGGGGAGCTGTTTTTT.

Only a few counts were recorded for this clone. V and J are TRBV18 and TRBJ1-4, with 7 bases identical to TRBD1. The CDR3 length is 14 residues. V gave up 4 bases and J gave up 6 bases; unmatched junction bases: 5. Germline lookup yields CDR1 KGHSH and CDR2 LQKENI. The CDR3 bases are TGTGCCAGCTCACTCGGGACAGCGGATGAAAAACTGTTTTTT. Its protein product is CASSLGTADEKLFF.

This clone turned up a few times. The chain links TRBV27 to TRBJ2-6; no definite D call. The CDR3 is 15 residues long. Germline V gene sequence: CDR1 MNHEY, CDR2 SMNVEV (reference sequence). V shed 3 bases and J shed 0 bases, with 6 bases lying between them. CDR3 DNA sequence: TGTGCCAGCAGTTTTCTCATCTCTGGGGCCAACGTCCTGACTTTC. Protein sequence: CASSFLISGANVLTF.

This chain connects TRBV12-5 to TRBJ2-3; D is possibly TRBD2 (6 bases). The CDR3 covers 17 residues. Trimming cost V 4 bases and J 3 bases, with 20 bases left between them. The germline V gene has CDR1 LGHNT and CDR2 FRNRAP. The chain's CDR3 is CASGSLSGTLETDTQYF. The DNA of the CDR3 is TGTGCTAGTGGTTCCCTATCAGGGACTCTGGAAACAGATACGCAGTATTTT.

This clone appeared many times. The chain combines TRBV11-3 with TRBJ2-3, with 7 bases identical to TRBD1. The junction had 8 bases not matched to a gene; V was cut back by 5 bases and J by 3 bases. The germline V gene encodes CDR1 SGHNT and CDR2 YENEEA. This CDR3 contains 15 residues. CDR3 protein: CASSKTGQPTDTQYF. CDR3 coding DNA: TGTGCCAGCAGCAAAACGGGACAGCCAACAGATACGCAGTATTTT.

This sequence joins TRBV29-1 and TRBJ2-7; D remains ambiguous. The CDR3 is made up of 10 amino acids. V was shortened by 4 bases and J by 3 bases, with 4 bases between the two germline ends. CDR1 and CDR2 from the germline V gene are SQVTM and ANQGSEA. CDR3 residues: CSVADYEQYF. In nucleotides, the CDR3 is TGCAGCGTTGCCGACTACGAGCAGTACTTC.

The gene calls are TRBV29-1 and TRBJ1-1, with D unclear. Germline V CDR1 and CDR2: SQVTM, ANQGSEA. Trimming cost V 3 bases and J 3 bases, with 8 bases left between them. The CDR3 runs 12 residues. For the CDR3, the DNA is TGCAGCGTTGACAGTGAACACACTGAAGCTTTCTTT. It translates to CSVDSEHTEAFF.